The clone carrying this T cell receptor beta chain was recorded once. The antigen remains unidentified. Assay: immunoSEQ multiplex PCR; the TCRdb copy retains only in-frame clones and omits some. The sample shows approximately 69,000 clones, around 80% of them seen only once. Trimming shortened V by 5 bases and J by 3 bases, and 15 bases separated the two germline ends. Germline V lookup: CDR1 KGHSH, CDR2 LQKENI. The CDR3 is 15 residues long. This specimen belongs to a study of radiotherapy plus CTLA-4 blockade in lung cancer. Overall study results and limits: After radiotherapy and ipilimumab, tumor-derived clones expanded in peripheral blood.

The chain carries TRBV18 and TRBJ2-3; D is possibly TRBD1 (6 bases). This TCR derives from a human donor with non-small cell lung cancer who had a complete response to radiotherapy plus ipilimumab. Sequenced here: peripheral blood, sampled from a patient treated with radiotherapy plus ipilimumab. CDR3 sequence: CASSSSGQPTDTQYF. Here the CDR3 DNA reads TGTGCCAGCTCATCGTCAGGACAGCCTACAGATACGCAGTATTTT.